This T cell receptor beta chain came from a study of blood T cell repertoires in COVID-19. For the study at large: Sites in the United States, Italy and Spain provided acute and convalescent COVID-19 samples.

Per the original data handling: The assay estimated nucleated cells by amplifying reference gene primers. The assay was immunoSEQ multiplex PCR, and TCRdb's table has in-frame clones only and misses some. The DNA was the basis for D and trimming; V, J and clone size are from that table. The table includes approximately 100,000 clones, 75% to 90% detected once. Per the germline V gene, CDR1 is MDHEN and CDR2 is SYDVKM. The CDR3 is 15 amino acids. Trimming removed 5 bases from V and 4 bases from J; junction bases left unmatched: 5. This chain connects TRBV28 to TRBJ1-2; 12 bases fit TRBD1. This receptor was obtained from an elderly woman with acute or convalescent COVID-19. The sample comprised peripheral blood. CDR3 nucleotides: TGTGCCAGCAGTCTTGGGACAGGGGGCGGCTATGGCTACACCTTC. Its protein is CASSLGTGGGYGYTF.